This section outlines one T cell receptor beta chain sequence together with its context. No antigen is known for it. The germline gene is not matched at one end of the junction; a read error may be the cause. The data were taken from a study of identical twins. The V gene's germline CDR1 is SEHNR and CDR2 FQNEAQ (reference sequence). CDR3 length: 11 amino acids. Overall study findings and caveats: With monozygotic twins, out-of-frame TCR alpha sharing exceeded what models estimated. Fewer insertions were carried by abundant cord blood beta clonotypes, but none was seen in memory repertoires. Conclusions were drawn cross-sectionally by statistical analysis, without following the same donors.

MiXCR was run by TCRdb on the 5' RACE reads, yielding one entry per CDR3 protein. The sample lists roughly 710,000 distinct CDR3 sequences, less than 7% seen once, with approximately 2% in the top ten. This clonotype was obtained from a man between 18 and 29 years old in good health. Specimen: naive T cells sorted from blood. V gene TRBV7-9 combines with J gene TRBJ2-1, with TRBD1 matching 8 bases. DNA for the CDR3: TGTGCCAGCAGCCTGACAGGGGCGAAGGTCTTC. It yields the protein CASSLTGAKVF.